This TCR beta chain was recorded in a study of blood T cell repertoires in COVID-19. CDR1 is KGHDR, CDR2 SFDVKD, per germline. With V trimmed by 3 bases and J by 10 bases, 7 bases remained unmatched. The CDR3 runs to 15 residues. TCRdb keeps only in-frame clones here, not all; method: immunoSEQ multiplex PCR. In the table there are 35,000 to 55,000 clones, approximately 77% of which are singletons. J is TRBJ2-1 and V is TRBV24-1; TRBD2 matches 11 bases. The specimen sequenced was peripheral blood. This receptor was obtained from a woman aged 70 to 79 with acute or convalescent COVID-19. The CDR3 reads CATSDGGLAAGEQFF. In nucleotides, the CDR3 is TGTGCCACCAGTGATGGGGGACTAGCGGCGGGAGAGCAGTTCTTC.